The present T cell receptor (beta chain) was sequenced within a study of CD8 T cells in Susac syndrome. On the study more broadly: When their blood was taken, patients with Susac syndrome were therapy-naive, taking corticosteroids, or taking intravenous immunoglobulin alone.

Sequencing of TCR beta was undertaken in CD8+ and CD4+ T cells derived from blood. TEMRA cells were FACS-enriched, unlike CD8+ and CD4+ T cells, which were negatively isolated. Whole-study findings and limits: No clonal expansion appeared among CD4+ T cells in Susac patients.

RNA in amounts of roughly 0.5 to 1 ug was reverse transcribed with random hexamers. TCRdb ran MiXCR on the immunoSEQ multiplex PCR reads and lists one entry per CDR3 protein. This table has tens of thousands of distinct CDR3 sequences, around 94% appearing once. With respect to this clonotype: Its specificity is not known.

Input material: CD4+ T cells from PBMCs. This receptor was obtained from a human donor with Susac syndrome.

The CDR3 sequence is CASSQAITNEKLFF. CDR3 sequence (DNA): TGCGCCAGCAGCCAAGCGATCACTAATGAAAAACTGTTTTTT. The gene calls are TRBV4-3 and TRBJ1-4; D is ambiguous. CDR1 and CDR2 from the germline V gene are LGHNA and YSLEER. Trimming pared 1 base from V and 2 bases from J, leaving 5 bases between. This CDR3 region has 14 residues.